What follows is one TCR beta chain and its context. What it binds is unknown. There are 13 residues in the CDR3. The ends were cut back, 5 bases at V and 7 bases at J, with 14 bases in the middle. Germline V gene lookup returns CDR1 MNHNS and CDR2 SASEGT. Clones were sequenced by immunoSEQ multiplex PCR, and TCRdb holds only the in-frame ones, with some missing. The table shows about 35,000 clones, with under 85% occurring only once. This specimen belongs to a study of OX40 agonist ivuxolimab in advanced cancers. Study conclusions and caveats: The work left the antigen specificity of expanded peripheral T cells undetermined. Clones of CD4+ and CD8+ blood T cells grew by week 6 at doses of 0.1 to 3.0 mg/kg. Some patients without response likewise showed low normalized clonal expansion.

The chain joins TRBV6-1 to TRBJ1-2; no firm D call. The source is an adult with an advanced solid tumor such as melanoma, head and neck, liver or kidney cancer. The input for sequencing was CD4+ or CD8+ T cells sorted from blood, taken in a trial of the OX40 agonist ivuxolimab. The CDR3 DNA is TGTGCCAGCAGTCCGTCCCTGGACGGTGGCTACACCTTC. It encodes CASSPSLDGGYTF.